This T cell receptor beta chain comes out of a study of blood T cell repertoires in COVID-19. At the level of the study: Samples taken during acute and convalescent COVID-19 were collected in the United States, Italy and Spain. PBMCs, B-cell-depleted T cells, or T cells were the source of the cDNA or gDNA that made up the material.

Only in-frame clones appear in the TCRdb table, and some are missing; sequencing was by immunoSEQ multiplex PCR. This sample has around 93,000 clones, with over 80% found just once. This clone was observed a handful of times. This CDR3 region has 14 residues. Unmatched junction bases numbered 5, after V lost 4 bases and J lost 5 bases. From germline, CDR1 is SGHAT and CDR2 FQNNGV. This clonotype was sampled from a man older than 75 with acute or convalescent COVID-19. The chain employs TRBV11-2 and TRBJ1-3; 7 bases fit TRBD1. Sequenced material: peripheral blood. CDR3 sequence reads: CASSYDRARNTIYF. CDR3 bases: TGTGCCAGCAGCTACGACAGGGCCCGAAACACCATATATTTT. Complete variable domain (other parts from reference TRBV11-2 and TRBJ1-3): EAGVAQSPRYKIIEKRQSVAFWCNPISGHATLYWYQQILGQGPKLLIQFQNNGVVDDSQLPKDRFSAERLKGVDSTLKIQPAKLEDSAVYLCASSYDRARNTIYFGEGSWLTVV.